This T cell receptor beta chain was recovered during a study of blood T cell repertoires in COVID-19. Profiling relied on immunoSEQ multiplex PCR, and the TCRdb table lists in-frame clones only, not all of them. The data contain tens of thousands of clones, around 82% of them singletons. The V gene's germline CDR1 is SNHLY and CDR2 FYNNEI. The CDR3 has 17 residues. The V and J ends lost 8 bases and 3 bases respectively, with 24 bases between them. V and J are TRBV2 and TRBJ2-3, with D possibly matching TRBD2 (7 bases). The sequence came from a human donor in a cohort sampled during active COVID-19. Source material: peripheral blood. In nucleotides, the CDR3 is TGTGCCAGCGGCTCTGGGGTCGGCGGGGGCGTGACAGATACGCAGTATTTT. Amino acids: CASGSGVGGGVTDTQYF. Full variable domain (rest looked up from reference TRBV2 and TRBJ2-3): EPEVTQTPSHQVTQMGQEVILRCVPISNHLYFYWYRQILGQKVEFLVSFYNNEISEKSEIFDDQFSVERPDGSNFTLKIRSTKLEDSAMYFCASGSGVGGGVTDTQYFGPGTRLTVL.